The sequence of this TCR beta chain was determined in a study of cytomegalovirus exposure and HLA in healthy donors. PCR involved 60 Vbeta and 13 Jbeta primers. TCRdb keeps only in-frame clones here, not all; method: immunoSEQ multiplex PCR. The table lists 80,000 to 95,000 clones, 55% to 75% of them singletons. V lost 4 bases and J lost 3, with 18 bases in between. The CDR3 contains 17 residues. The germline CDR1 and CDR2 sequences are SEHNR and FQNEAQ (reference sequence). Everyone who donated was a healthy bone marrow donor. The TCR sequence derives from a woman aged 18-35 years in good health and CMV-seropositive. The material sequenced was PBMCs. V and J are TRBV7-9 and TRBJ1-4, with a possible D match to TRBD1 (6 bases). The CDR3 nucleotides are TGTGCCAGCAGCTCCGCGAGGGGGGGGCAGGCTAATGAAAAACTGTTTTTT. It is translated as CASSSARGGQANEKLFF.